These T cell receptor beta chains were read from a single sample in a study of T cell responses to AZD1222 COVID-19 vaccine. Assay used: immunoSEQ multiplex PCR; TCRdb lists only in-frame clones, some missing. The sample records more than 150,000 clones, 92% being singletons. This material consisted of peripheral blood, taken 28 days after the second AZD1222 dose. The origin of the receptors is an adult who received the AZD1222 COVID-19 vaccine. CDR3s include the opening cysteine and the closing phenylalanine or tryptophan. A D gene is named only where the DNA matches it firmly. A clone size is listed for some rows: how often the clone was seen (once, few, many), or a class if it is expanded.

clone_size	d_call	v_call	j_call	cdr3_nt	cdr3_aa
-	-	TRBV5-6	TRBJ1-2	TGTGCCAGCAGCTTGTTACAGCCAACTTCTAACTATGGCTACACCTTC	CASSLLQPTSNYGYTF
-	-	TRBV2	TRBJ1-2	TGTGCCAGCAGTGGCGGGGGACGTGGGAACAACTATGGCTACACCTTC	CASSGGGRGNNYGYTF
-	-	TRBV3-1/TRBV3-2	TRBJ1-1	TGTGCCAGCAGCCACCGGACAGCCAACACTGAAGCTTTCTTT	CASSHRTANTEAFF
-	-	TRBV29-1	TRBJ2-2	TGCAGCGTTGAACCGGAGAACACCGGGGAGCTGTTTTTT	CSVEPENTGELFF
-	TRBD2	TRBV2	TRBJ2-1	TGTGCCAGCAGTGACTGGAGCGGGAACAATGAGCAGTTCTTC	CASSDWSGNNEQFF
-	-	TRBV6-5	TRBJ1-1	TGTGCCAGCAGTTATGGGGGCACTGAAGCTTTCTTT	CASSYGGTEAFF
-	-	TRBV7-8	TRBJ1-5	TGTGCCAGCAGCCCCACGGAAAGCAATCAGCCCCAGCATTTT	CASSPTESNQPQHF
once	-	TRBV15	TRBJ2-2	TGTGCCACCAGCAGAGGGTTCGTCACCGGGGAGCTGTTTTTT	CATSRGFVTGELFF
-	TRBD1	TRBV27	TRBJ2-7	TGTGCCAGCAGTTTATTGACAGGGCCGGGCGAGCAGTACTTC	CASSLLTGPGEQYF
-	-	TRBV7-3	TRBJ2-1	TGTGCCAGCAGCTTACATGCGGACAGCTCCTACAATGAGCAGTTCTTC	CASSLHADSSYNEQFF
-	TRBD1	TRBV28	TRBJ1-2	TGTGCCAGCAGCGCCCCCGGGACAGGGGAGTATGGCTACACCTTC	CASSAPGTGEYGYTF
-	TRBD2	TRBV25-1	TRBJ2-2	TGTGCCAGCAGTGAACTTGTAGCGGGGTTCAACACCGGGGAGCTGTTTTTT	CASSELVAGFNTGELFF
-	TRBD1	TRBV7-9	TRBJ1-6	TGTGCCAGCAGCTTAGTGGGCAGGGGGTATTCACCCCTCCACTTT	CASSLVGRGYSPLHF
-	TRBD1	TRBV30	TRBJ1-5	TGTGCCTGGAGCCCCCGGGACAGGGATTATTATAGCAATCAGCCCCAGCATTTT	CAWSPRDRDYYSNQPQHF
-	-	TRBV6-5	TRBJ1-2	TGTGCCAGCAGCTCCGGGGCCCCGGTAAATGGCTACACCTTC	CASSSGAPVNGYTF
-	-	TRBV11-2	TRBJ1-2	TGTGCCAGCAGCTTAGCCCCGGCCTCGTATGGCTACACCTTC	CASSLAPASYGYTF
-	TRBD1	TRBV19	TRBJ1-1	TGTGCCAGTAGTATCAGGGGGTCGGGCACTGAAGCTTTCTTT	CASSIRGSGTEAFF